This entry lists 4 T cell receptor beta chains sequenced from one sample in a study of cytomegalovirus exposure and HLA in healthy donors. This PCR relied on a set of 60 Vbeta primers and 13 Jbeta primers. Produced via immunoSEQ multiplex PCR; TCRdb's table is partial and in-frame only. Of approximately 190,000 clones in the sample, 75% to 90% were seen once. Sequences were obtained from PBMCs. The receptors derive from a woman aged 18-30 years in good health and CMV-seronegative.

J is TRBJ2-2 and V is TRBV7-2; D may be TRBD1 (5 bases). Looked up from germline, CDR1 is SGHTA and CDR2 is FQGNSA. The CDR3 totals 15 residues. V dropped 6 bases and J dropped 2 bases, with 13 bases sitting between them. The CDR3 region is CASRTPQGNTGELFF. DNA of the CDR3: TGTGCCAGCAGAACCCCCCAGGGTAACACCGGGGAGCTGTTTTTT. Supplemented by reference TRBV7-2 and TRBJ2-2, the full variable domain reads GAGVSQSPSNKVTEKGKDVELRCDPISGHTALYWYRQSLGQGLEFLIYFQGNSAPDKSGLPSDRFSAERTGGSVSTLTIQRTQQEDSAVYLCASRTPQGNTGELFFGEGSRLTVL.

The genes are TRBV7-9 and TRBJ2-7; 7 positions match TRBD2. Germline loops: CDR1 SEHNR, CDR2 FQNEAQ (reference sequence). Trimming at V came to 7 bases and at J to 5 bases, leaving 11 bases not matched to a gene. CDR3 length equals 14 residues. DNA for the CDR3: TGTGCCAGCACCCTGCTGGGGGGGGGTGACGAGCAGTACTTC. It specifies CASTLLGGGDEQYF.

This rearrangement joins TRBV9 to TRBJ2-3; 7 bases are shared with TRBD1. The CDR3 is 15 residues long. V dropped 0 bases and J dropped 3; count of bases not matched to a gene: 4. Germline V CDR1 and CDR2: SGDLS, YYNGEE. CDR3 coding DNA: TGTGCCAGCAGCGTAGTTGAGACAGGGACAGATACGCAGTATTTT. Translation: CASSVVETGTDTQYF.

This clone was seen just once. The chain recombines TRBV5-1 with TRBJ1-2; no clear D gene. CDR3 size: 15 residues. Germline CDR1 and CDR2: SGHRS and YFSETQ. With 2 bases removed from V and 0 bases from J, the gap between germline ends came to 11 bases. The CDR3 nucleotides read TGCGCCAGCAGCTTCGCTATGAGAGCTAACTATGGCTACACCTTC. As protein: CASSFAMRANYGYTF.